The source of this T cell receptor beta chain is a study of T cells in Graves' hyperthyroidism and ophthalmopathy. Study in general: Initial diagnosis, before any treatment, was when peripheral blood was collected.

Germline V gene lookup returns CDR1 SGHTS and CDR2 YDEGEE. The CDR3 covers 14 residues. V dropped 0 bases and J dropped 4 bases, with 10 bases sitting between them. Amplification of TCR beta CDR3 regions used RNA as the template. With the HTBI primer set, the TCR CDR3 went through a first round of RT-PCR. One entry per CDR3 protein results from TCRdb running MiXCR on the multiplex PCR reads. The repertoire holds 350,000 to 450,000 distinct CDR3 sequences, with over 11% as singletons. Any patient presenting with uncontrolled infection, other autoimmune disease, pregnancy or lactation was left out. Overall study results and limits: Ophthalmopathy cases were set apart from stable hyperthyroidism by a 13 V-J model. Blood also contained most expanded thyroid clonotypes above 0.001.

In its sample, this clonotype was seen many times. The antigen remains unidentified. The sequenced sample was blood. This chain connects TRBV5-8 to TRBJ1-1; D is unclear. This receptor was taken from a woman aged 55 to 70 with Graves' hyperthyroidism. The CDR3 sequence is CASSLGDGVTEAFF. CDR3 sequence (DNA): TGTGCCAGCAGCTTGGGGGATGGGGTCACTGAAGCTTTCTTT.